This passage covers 9 T cell receptor beta chains from one sample sequenced in a study of OX40 agonist ivuxolimab in advanced cancers. Method: immunoSEQ multiplex PCR; TCRdb's copy keeps in-frame clones and lacks some. Here the sample spans under 95,000 clones, roughly 85% being singletons. The sequences come from CD4+ or CD8+ T cells sorted from blood, collected in a trial of the OX40 agonist ivuxolimab. The receptors shown here come from an adult with an advanced solid tumor such as melanoma, head and neck, liver or kidney cancer.

The rearrangement joins TRBV5-1 to TRBJ2-3, with a tentative D call TRBD2 (6 bases). The CDR3 runs 14 residues. The V end lost 7 bases, the J end lost 6 bases, and 18 bases lay between the germline ends. Looked up from germline, CDR1 is SGHRS and CDR2 is YFSETQ. The CDR3 loop is CASEDMGGRDTQYF. CDR3 bases: TGCGCCAGCGAGGACATGGGAGGTAGGGATACGCAGTATTTT.

J is TRBJ1-5 and V is TRBV7-9; the D gene is possibly TRBD1 (6 bases). Trimming took 6 bases from V and 1 from J, leaving 13 bases between them. The CDR3 loop spans 15 amino acids. CDR1 is SEHNR, CDR2 FQNEAQ, per germline (reference sequence). The CDR3 spells CASSSGRGSNQPQHF. The CDR3 DNA follows: TGTGCCAGCAGTTCAGGGAGGGGGAGCAATCAGCCCCAGCATTTT.

The V call is TRBV5-4, the J call TRBJ2-3, with 8 bases aligning to TRBD1. This CDR3 contains 16 residues. Germline V gene data show CDR1 as SGHNT and CDR2 as YYREEE (reference sequence). V shed 4 bases, J shed 0 bases, and the junction held 7 bases outside the gene matches. CDR3 in DNA: TGTGCCAGCAGCCCACCCGGACAGGGAAGCACAGATACGCAGTATTTT. It translates to CASSPPGQGSTDTQYF.

With respect to this clone: A read error may account for a junction end that differs from germline. The chain has TRBV14 and TRBJ2-3; a possible D gene is TRBD1 (5 bases). The CDR3 consists of 16 residues. Germline V gene data show CDR1 as SGHDN and CDR2 as FVKESK. This CDR3 reads CASSEDSVPSTDTQYF. CDR3 DNA: TGTGCCAGCAGCGAAGACAGCGTACCAAGCACAGATACGCAGTATTTT. Full variable domain (outside the CDR3, taken from reference TRBV14 and TRBJ2-3): EAGVTQFPSHSVIEKGQTVTLRCDPISGHDNLYWYRRVMGKEIKFLLHFVKESKQDESGMPNNRFLAERTGGTYSTLKVQPAELEDSGVYFCASSEDSVPSTDTQYFGPGTRLTVL.

V gene TRBV11-2 combines with J gene TRBJ1-6; no reliable D call. Trimming took off 5 bases at V and 5 bases at J, with 13 bases between the two ends. CDR1 is SGHAT and CDR2 is FQNNGV in the germline V gene. The CDR3 has 15 amino acids. The CDR3 sequence is CASSPRARNNSPLHF. The CDR3 nucleotides are TGTGCCAGCAGCCCCCGGGCCCGAAATAATTCACCCCTCCACTTT.

Here the CDR3 reads CAISDGTGDQETQYF. CDR3 in DNA: TGTGCCATCAGTGACGGGACAGGTGACCAAGAGACCCAGTACTTC. The chain links TRBV10-3 to TRBJ2-5, with 8 bases identical to TRBD1. With V trimmed by 3 bases and J by 0 bases, 3 bases remained unmatched. Germline loops: CDR1 ENHRY, CDR2 SYGVKD. The CDR3 has 15 residues.

The rearrangement links TRBV5-1 to TRBJ2-1; 14 nucleotides align to TRBD2. The CDR3 is made up of 18 amino acids. Germline CDR1 is SGHRS and CDR2 is YFSETQ. J gave up 0 bases and V 4 bases, and 6 bases lay outside the gene matches. For the CDR3, the DNA is TGCGCCAGCAGCGGGGGACTAGCGGGGGCGAGCTCCTACAATGAGCAGTTCTTC. It yields the protein CASSGGLAGASSYNEQFF.

The DNA of the CDR3 is TGTGCCAGCAGCCCCCCCGGGACAGGGGTCTACGAGCAGTACTTC. Encoded protein: CASSPPGTGVYEQYF. V usage is TRBV5-4 and J usage is TRBJ2-7, with 10 bases that match TRBD1. Trimming cost V 4 bases and J 3 bases; bases outside gene matches: 7. CDR1 is SGHNT and CDR2 is YYREEE in the germline V gene (reference sequence). The CDR3 extends over 15 amino acids.

This chain's CDR3 is CASSPRTRLGYEQYF. CDR3 nucleotide sequence: TGTGCCAGCAGCCCTAGGACTAGGTTGGGGTACGAGCAGTACTTC. The chain carries TRBV7-8 and TRBJ2-7; 7 nucleotides line up with TRBD2. Germline V gives CDR1 SGHVS, CDR2 FQNEAQ. V shed 5 bases, J shed 4 bases, and the junction held 11 bases outside the gene matches. The CDR3 extends over 15 amino acids.